Following are 17 T cell receptor beta chains from one sample sequenced in a study of radiotherapy plus CTLA-4 blockade in lung cancer. The table came from immunoSEQ multiplex PCR; TCRdb's copy has only in-frame clones and leaves some out. The sample includes more than 90,000 clones, 70% to 85% of them seen just once. Here the sequenced sample was peripheral blood, taken from a patient treated with radiotherapy plus ipilimumab. Every receptor here comes from a human donor with non-small cell lung cancer that progressed on radiotherapy plus ipilimumab. Some clones in this sample may be carry-over from other donors' samples.

This clone has more than one count but fewer than ten. The rearrangement uses TRBV25-1 and TRBJ1-1; no clear D. The V end lost 1 base, the J end lost 4 bases, and 1 base lay between the germline ends. Germline CDR1 and CDR2: MGHDK and SYGVNS. This CDR3 spans 11 amino acids. The CDR3 loop is CASSEFTEAFF. Here the CDR3 DNA reads TGTGCCAGCAGTGAATTCACTGAAGCTTTCTTT.

The chain is built from TRBV30 and TRBJ2-5; D is unclear. The germline V and J ends were trimmed by 2 bases and 1 base, with 8 bases remaining between them. The CDR3 consists of 13 residues. CDR1 is GTSNPN and CDR2 is SVGIG in the germline V gene (reference sequence). The CDR3 sequence is CAWSRAFQETQYF. The CDR3 nucleotides are TGTGCCTGGAGTAGGGCTTTCCAAGAGACCCAGTACTTC.

V usage is TRBV6-5 and J usage is TRBJ2-7, with D possibly being TRBD1 or TRBD2 (5 bases each). The CDR3 covers 15 residues. The V gene lost 2 bases and the J gene lost 5 bases, with 16 bases spanning the gap. The V gene's germline CDR1 is MNHEY and CDR2 SVGAGI. CDR3 bases: TGTGCCAGCAGTTACGGATCCAGGGACCGGGACGAGCAGTACTTC. Translating gives CASSYGSRDRDEQYF.

This rearrangement joins TRBV5-4 to TRBJ1-2; 7 nucleotides match TRBD1. The CDR3 runs to 15 residues. Trimming took 1 base from V and 4 from J; bases not matched to a gene: 7. Germline assignment: CDR1 SGHNT and CDR2 YYREEE (reference sequence). CDR3 nucleotides: TGTGCCAGCAGCTTGTTGGGTTGGGACAGCTATGGCTACACCTTC. Translated: CASSLLGWDSYGYTF.

The table lists this clone with a few counts. CDR3 DNA sequence: TGTGCCAGCAGCGCCCGTGGACAGAGCTCCTACAATGAGCAGTTCTTC. This translates into CASSARGQSSYNEQFF. The chain links TRBV11-3 to TRBJ2-1; a possible D gene is TRBD1 (6 bases). The CDR3 has 16 amino acids. CDR1 and CDR2 (germline): SGHNT, YENEEA. V lost 5 bases and J 0 bases, leaving 14 bases between the germline ends.

This clone came up once. V and J are TRBV20-1 and TRBJ2-1; TRBD2 aligns across 8 bases. Unmatched junction bases numbered 5, after V lost 4 bases and J lost 12 bases. The CDR3 spans 11 residues. The germline CDR1 and CDR2 sequences are DFQATT and SNEGSKA (reference sequence). This CDR3 is CSATYTSGQFF. The CDR3 region has the DNA TGCAGTGCTACCTACACTAGCGGGCAGTTCTTC.

The count of this clone is one. The sample holds other DNA sequences that translate to the same CDR3. This chain connects TRBV7-2 to TRBJ2-7; no clear D. The CDR3 consists of 14 residues. CDR1 is SGHTA and CDR2 is FQGNSA in the germline V gene. V was trimmed by 5 bases and J by 1 base, leaving 12 bases between them. As DNA, the CDR3 is TGTGCCAGCAGCCCCCGGTGGGTTTCCTACGAGCAGTACTTC. Protein sequence: CASSPRWVSYEQYF.

The V gene is TRBV19, the J gene TRBJ1-5; a possible D gene is TRBD1 (5 bases). CDR1 LNHDA and CDR2 SQIVND come from the germline V gene (reference sequence). V lost 7 bases and J 0 bases, leaving 22 bases between the germline ends. CDR3 length: 18 amino acids. The CDR3 sequence: CASNHQPGPLYSNQPQHF. DNA for the CDR3: TGTGCCAGTAATCACCAACCGGGACCGCTTTATAGCAATCAGCCCCAGCATTTT.

The rearrangement links TRBV6-5 to TRBJ1-5; unclear D gene. Trimming stripped 0 bases from V and 6 bases from J, with 9 bases between. This CDR3 has 14 amino acids. Germline-derived CDR1 and CDR2 are MNHEY and SVGAGI. The CDR3 coding sequence is TGTGCCAGCAGTTACTCGAACAGCCTTCAGCCCCAGCATTTT. It translates to CASSYSNSLQPQHF.

The chain links TRBV7-2 to TRBJ1-6; D gene uncertain. This CDR3 spans 16 amino acids. Trimming shortened V by 4 bases and J by 9 bases, and 19 bases separated the two germline ends. CDR1 SGHTA and CDR2 FQGNSA come from the germline V gene. The CDR3 DNA is TGTGCCAGCAGCTGGACCCCGGACGGTGGAAGTTCACCCCTCCACTTT. It codes for CASSWTPDGGSSPLHF.

The rearrangement uses TRBV7-9 and TRBJ2-2; D unclear. There are 14 residues in the CDR3. CDR1 and CDR2 from the germline V gene are SEHNR and FQNEAQ (reference sequence). V was clipped by 2 bases and J by 6 bases, with 10 bases between them. CDR3 sequence reads: CASSLRASSGELFF. The CDR3, as DNA: TGTGCCAGCAGCTTAAGGGCCTCGTCCGGGGAGCTGTTTTTT.

The chain carries TRBV5-1 and TRBJ1-1; the D gene is possibly TRBD1 (6 bases). Germline V CDR1 and CDR2: SGHRS, YFSETQ. V lost 2 bases to trimming and J lost 6 bases, with 17 bases between them. The CDR3 totals 15 residues. The CDR3 is CASSFWMGGEAEAFF. As DNA, the CDR3 is TGCGCCAGCAGCTTCTGGATGGGGGGCGAGGCTGAAGCTTTCTTT.

V gene TRBV4-1 combines with J gene TRBJ2-2; D ambiguous. V lost 8 bases to trimming and J lost 5 bases, with 15 bases between them. The CDR3 sequence is 14 residues long. Germline assignment: CDR1 MGHRA and CDR2 YSYEKL. CDR3 loop: CASRPLLRTGELFF. CDR3 DNA sequence: TGCGCCAGCCGGCCCCTACTACGGACCGGGGAGCTGTTTTTT.

The chain recombines TRBV18 with TRBJ1-2; no clear D gene. V was trimmed by 7 bases and J by 2 bases, leaving 14 bases between them. CDR1 is KGHSH and CDR2 is LQKENI in the germline V gene. CDR3 length: 14 residues. CDR3: CASLADLENYGYTF. DNA of the CDR3: TGTGCCAGCTTAGCGGACTTGGAAAACTATGGCTACACCTTC.

This sequence joins TRBV7-9 and TRBJ1-5; D may be TRBD1 (5 bases). V was clipped by 4 bases and J by 0 bases, with 13 bases between them. The CDR3 is made up of 16 amino acids. Germline values: CDR1 SEHNR, CDR2 FQNEAQ (reference sequence). The chain's CDR3 is CASSSGHSGSNQPQHF. The CDR3 region has the DNA TGTGCCAGCAGCTCAGGACACTCTGGTAGCAATCAGCCCCAGCATTTT.

The gene calls are TRBV6-1 and TRBJ2-1, with 8 bases fitting TRBD1. This CDR3 is built from 15 residues. Germline-derived CDR1 and CDR2 are MNHNS and SASEGT. Trimming cost V 1 base and J 5 bases; bases outside gene matches: 4. DNA of the CDR3: TGTGCCAGCAGTGAAGAGGCAGGGGGCCACAATGAGCAGTTCTTC. It codes for CASSEEAGGHNEQFF.

This clone was seen just once. V is TRBV2 and J is TRBJ1-2; D not resolved. Germline-derived CDR1 and CDR2 are SNHLY and FYNNEI. CDR3 length: 12 amino acids. Trimming pared 7 bases from V and 1 base from J, leaving 7 bases between. The CDR3 DNA reads as TGTGCCAGCAATCTGGGTAACTATGGCTACACCTTC. Amino acids: CASNLGNYGYTF.